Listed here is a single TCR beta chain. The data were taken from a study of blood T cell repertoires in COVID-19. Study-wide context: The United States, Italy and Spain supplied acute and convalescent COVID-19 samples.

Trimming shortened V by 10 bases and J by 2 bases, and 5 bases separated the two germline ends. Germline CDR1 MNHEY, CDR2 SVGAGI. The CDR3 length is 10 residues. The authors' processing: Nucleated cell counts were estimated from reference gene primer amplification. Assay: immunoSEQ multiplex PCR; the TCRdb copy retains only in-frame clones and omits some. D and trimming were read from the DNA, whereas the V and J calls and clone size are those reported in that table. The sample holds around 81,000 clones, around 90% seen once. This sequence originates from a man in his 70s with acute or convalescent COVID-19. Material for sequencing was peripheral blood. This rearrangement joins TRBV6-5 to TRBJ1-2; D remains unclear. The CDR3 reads CATLNYGYTF. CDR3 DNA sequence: TGTGCCACCTTGAACTATGGCTACACCTTC.